A selection of T cell receptor beta chains follows, all from one sample in a study of neurological immune-mediated disorders. TCRdb called the 5' RACE reads again in MiXCR, with one record for every CDR3 protein. Of more than 75,000 distinct CDR3 sequences listed, 4.5% to 6.5% were seen once; the top ten hold less than 2.5%. Sequencing used PBMCs. The receptors shown here come from a woman in her 30s with multiple sclerosis. CDR3s include the opening cysteine and the closing phenylalanine or tryptophan. A D gene is named only where the DNA matches it firmly. Only some rows state a clone size, as once, few, many or a class for expanded clones.

J: TRBJ1-1; size: many; V: TRBV5-1; D: TRBD1; DNA: TGCGCCAGCAGCTCGGACAGGGGTGAAGCTTTCTTT; CDR3: CASSSDRGEAFF
J: TRBJ2-7; size: many; V: TRBV14; D: TRBD2; DNA: TGTGCCAGCAGCCCGAATCGGCCGGGACTAGCCTCCGAGCAGTACTTC; CDR3: CASSPNRPGLASEQYF
J: TRBJ2-1; size: few; V: TRBV5-1; D: TRBD2; DNA: TGCGCCAGCAGTGGCCGAGGACTAGCCTCCTACAATGAGCAGTTCTTC; CDR3: CASSGRGLASYNEQFF
J: TRBJ2-3; size: many; V: TRBV20-1; D: .; DNA: TGCAGTGCTAGCCGGTTCTCGGGCACAGATACGCAGTATTTT; CDR3: CSASRFSGTDTQYF
J: TRBJ2-1; size: many; V: TRBV5-1; D: TRBD1; DNA: TGCGCCAGCAGCTTCCGAGGACAGGGGTCCAACAATGAGCAGTTCTTC; CDR3: CASSFRGQGSNNEQFF
J: TRBJ2-1; size: many; V: TRBV15; D: TRBD2; DNA: TGTGCCACCAGCAGAGAGGGAGCGGGGGGGCCTAACGAGCAGTTCTTC; CDR3: CATSREGAGGPNEQFF
J: TRBJ1-2; size: many; V: TRBV28; D: .; DNA: TGTGCCAGCAGTACCTCAGGGGAAGGCGTGTATGGCTACACCTTC; CDR3: CASSTSGEGVYGYTF
J: TRBJ1-5; size: many; V: TRBV7-9; D: .; DNA: TGTGCCAGCAGCCTGACCCAGACGGATCAGCCCCAGCATTTT; CDR3: CASSLTQTDQPQHF
J: TRBJ2-3; size: many; V: TRBV6-6; D: TRBD2; DNA: TGTGCCAGCAGGAGTAGCGGGAGCCGGACAGATACGCAGTATTTT; CDR3: CASRSSGSRTDTQYF
J: TRBJ2-1; size: .; V: TRBV5-1; D: .; DNA: TGCGCCAGCAGCTTGGCCCCAGGGGTGCCCTACAATGAGCAGTTCTTC; CDR3: CASSLAPGVPYNEQFF
J: TRBJ1-1; size: many; V: TRBV7-2; D: TRBD1; DNA: TGTGCCAGCAGCCGACAGGGTTCTGGCACTGAAGCTTTCTTT; CDR3: CASSRQGSGTEAFF
J: TRBJ2-3; size: many; V: TRBV15; D: TRBD1; DNA: TGTGCCACCAGGGAGACAGGGGGCTCAGATACGCAGTATTTT; CDR3: CATRETGGSDTQYF
J: TRBJ1-1; size: many; V: TRBV5-1; D: TRBD1; DNA: TGCGCCAGCAGGGAGGGACAGGATGACTTGAACACTGAAGCTTTCTTT; CDR3: CASREGQDDLNTEAFF
J: TRBJ2-3; size: many; V: TRBV6-2/TRBV6-3; D: .; DNA: TGTGCCAGCAGTTATATGGGGTCAGATACGCAGTATTTT; CDR3: CASSYMGSDTQYF
J: TRBJ2-2; size: many; V: TRBV2; D: TRBD2; DNA: TGTGCCAGCAGAGGACTAGCCGGAACCGGGGAGCTGTTTTTT; CDR3: CASRGLAGTGELFF
J: TRBJ2-2; size: many; V: TRBV5-1; D: .; DNA: TGCGCCAGCAGCCCCCTCCATGAGCCTACCGGGGAGCTGTTTTTT; CDR3: CASSPLHEPTGELFF
J: TRBJ2-7; size: .; V: TRBV5-5; D: .; DNA: TGTGCCAGCAGCACGGACATCCGCCCGCGCGAGCAGTACTTC; CDR3: CASSTDIRPREQYF
J: TRBJ2-3; size: .; V: TRBV20-1; D: TRBD2; DNA: TGCAGTGCTAGAGATAGCGGGGGACTAGGCACAGATACGCAGTATTTT; CDR3: CSARDSGGLGTDTQYF
J: TRBJ1-4; size: .; V: TRBV5-8; D: .; DNA: TGTGCCAGCAGCGCCCAAGATGAAAAACTGTTTTTT; CDR3: CASSAQDEKLFF
J: TRBJ1-4; size: many; V: TRBV25-1; D: .; DNA: TGTGCCAGCAGTGAAGAGTCGGGAGGAAATGAAAAACTGTTTTTT; CDR3: CASSEESGGNEKLFF
J: TRBJ1-1; size: many; V: TRBV5-1; D: .; DNA: TGCGCCAGCAGAACGAATTCCTGGAACACTGAAGCTTTCTTT; CDR3: CASRTNSWNTEAFF
J: TRBJ1-4; size: .; V: TRBV20-1; D: TRBD1; DNA: TGCAGTGCTAGGAGGACAGGGAATGAAAAACTGTTTTTT; CDR3: CSARRTGNEKLFF
J: TRBJ2-3; size: many; V: TRBV20-1; D: TRBD2; DNA: TGCAGTGCTGACGGGACTAGCGGGAGGGATACGCAGTATTTT; CDR3: CSADGTSGRDTQYF